The 27 T cell receptor beta chains below all came from one sample that was sequenced in a study of tumor-infiltrating lymphocytes in primary liver carcinoma. RNA was extracted from whole blood without cell sorting, alongside germline DNA. Making TCR beta cDNA involved approximately 480 ng total RNA and a constant-region primer. Employing slightly modified ARM-PCR, three nested multiplex PCR rounds were run, and these gave rise to the TCR beta libraries. The first two PCR rounds used TRBV1-TRBV30 forward primers with a C-beta reverse primer, approximately 11 cycles each. TCRdb reanalysed the multiplex PCR reads using MiXCR and keeps one entry per CDR3 protein. The sample has hundreds of thousands of distinct CDR3 sequences, 60% to 80% seen once. The specimen sequenced was peripheral blood. The receptors were sampled from a man between 40 and 49 years old with primary liver carcinoma and hepatitis B virus infection.

The V gene is TRBV7-9, the J gene TRBJ1-5; the D is unclear. Looked up from germline, CDR1 is SEHNR and CDR2 is FQNEAQ (reference sequence). Trimming removed 1 base from V and 1 base from J, with 11 bases in between. There are 16 residues in the CDR3. The CDR3 loop reads CASSLDLVPSNQPQHF. The CDR3 DNA reads as TGTGCCAGCAGCTTAGATTTGGTACCCAGCAATCAGCCCCAGCATTTT.

This chain joins TRBV4-3 and TRBJ2-2; no clear D gene. The CDR3 runs to 15 residues. Per germline, CDR1 LGHNA and CDR2 YSLEER. Trimming cost V 0 bases and J 3 bases, with 8 bases left between them. Here the CDR3 reads CASSQEVGYTGELFF. Written as DNA, the CDR3 is TGCGCCAGCAGCCAAGAAGTGGGATACACCGGGGAGCTGTTTTTT.

With regard to this clonotype: An end of the junction does not agree with germline; a read error may underlie this. The chain combines TRBV12-3 or TRBV12-4 with TRBJ2-3; TRBD2 matches at 8 bases. The CDR3 runs 15 residues. CDR3 residues: CASSLRAGVADTQCF. In nucleotides, the CDR3 is TGTGCCAGCAGTTTGCGAGCGGGAGTAGCGGATACGCAGTGTTTT.

This chain joins TRBV4-1 and TRBJ1-2, with D maybe TRBD1 (5 bases). Trimming stripped 4 bases from V and 14 bases from J, with 20 bases between. Per germline, CDR1 MGHRA and CDR2 YSYEKL. The CDR3 sequence is 13 residues long. Here the CDR3 DNA reads TGCGCCAGCAGCCCCGACCCGGGACGGACCTTTACCTTC. Its translation: CASSPDPGRTFTF.

In this sample, this clonotype turned up once. Possible read error: a much larger clone is one base away. The genes are TRBV6-5 and TRBJ2-2; D gene uncertain. This CDR3 has 13 amino acids. Trimming removed 8 bases from V and 0 bases from J, with 7 bases in between. The V gene's germline CDR1 is MNHEY and CDR2 SVGAGI. The CDR3, as DNA: TGTGCCAGCGGCTGGCCGAACACCGGGGAGCTGTTTTTT. This sequence encodes CASGWPNTGELFF.

This clonotype was seen a few times. The V and J genes are TRBV12-5 and TRBJ2-3, with 7 bases lining up with TRBD2. This CDR3 region has 17 residues. With V trimmed by 0 bases and J by 4 bases, 10 bases remained unmatched. Germline V gene data show CDR1 as LGHNT and CDR2 as FRNRAP. The CDR3 protein is CASGLVLREGPPDTQYF. CDR3 DNA sequence: TGTGCTAGTGGTTTGGTACTAAGGGAGGGCCCCCCAGATACGCAGTATTTT.

Turning to this clonotype: This may stem from a read error, because a much larger clone lies one nucleotide away. The V call is TRBV6-2 or TRBV6-3, the J call TRBJ2-7; 10 nucleotides agree with TRBD2. The germline V gene has CDR1 MNHEY and CDR2 SVGEGT. The CDR3 runs to 17 residues. CDR3 region: CVSSYSGLAANSYEQYF. DNA for the CDR3: TGTGTCAGCAGTTACTCAGGACTAGCGGCGAACTCCTACGAGCAGTACTTC.

The V call is TRBV5-6, the J call TRBJ2-3; 10 bases map to TRBD2. The CDR3 is 17 residues long. V was pared by 1 base and J by 3 bases, with 8 bases of the junction left unmatched. The V gene's germline CDR1 is SGHDT and CDR2 YYEEEE. CDR3 in DNA: TGTGCCAGCAGCTTGACTACTAGCGGGAATAGAACAGATACGCAGTATTTT. Translated, it gives CASSLTTSGNRTDTQYF. Full variable domain (outside the CDR3, taken from reference TRBV5-6 and TRBJ2-3): DAGVTQSPTHLIKTRGQQVTLRCSPKSGHDTVSWYQQALGQGPQFIFQYYEEEERQRGNFPDRFSGHQFPNYSSELNVNALLLGDSALYLCASSLTTSGNRTDTQYFGPGTRLTVL.

As regards this clonotype: Given the absence of the conserved phenylalanine or tryptophan at the CDR3 end, a read error is likely. CDR3 residues: CASSQGEGQGYNEQFL. CDR3 coding DNA: TGCGCCAGCAGCCAAGGGGAGGGACAGGGATACAATGAGCAGTTCCTC. This chain uses TRBV4-1 with TRBJ2-1; 9 nucleotides align to TRBD1. J lost 4 bases, V lost 1 base, and 5 bases had no gene match. Germline V gene lookup returns CDR1 MGHRA and CDR2 YSYEKL. CDR3 length: 16 residues.

This clonotype was recorded at least ten times. The chain couples TRBV29-1 to TRBJ2-1, with 7 positions matching TRBD2. The CDR3 spans 14 residues. Germline V CDR1 and CDR2: SQVTM, ANQGSEA. With V trimmed by 8 bases and J by 4 bases, 11 bases remained unmatched. The CDR3 DNA follows: TGCAGCATTCGTAGCGGGCTCGGGTACAATGAGCAGTTCTTC. Translating gives CSIRSGLGYNEQFF.

This rearrangement joins TRBV28 to TRBJ2-3, with 8 bases matching TRBD2. CDR3 length: 13 residues. J gave up 10 bases and V 2 bases, and 5 bases lay outside the gene matches. Per germline, CDR1 MDHEN and CDR2 SYDVKM. The CDR3 protein is CASSLERENAQYF. The CDR3 DNA sequence: TGTGCCAGCAGTTTAGAGCGGGAGAACGCGCAGTATTTT.

V usage is TRBV11-2 and J usage is TRBJ2-1, with TRBD2 identical over 14 bases. Germline CDR1 and CDR2: SGHAT and FQNNGV. The CDR3 consists of 17 residues. V shed 6 bases and J 13 bases; nucleotides not matched to a gene: 17. The CDR3 protein is CASRSGLAGGWYNKQFF. Here the CDR3 DNA reads TGTGCCAGCAGATCCGGACTAGCGGGAGGATGGTACAATAAACAGTTCTTC.

In its sample, this clonotype was seen a few times. The J gene is TRBJ2-7, the V gene TRBV28, with D possibly TRBD1 on 5 matching bases. CDR3 length equals 15 residues. In germline, CDR1 is MDHEN, CDR2 SYDVKM. Trimming took 4 bases from V and 0 from J, leaving 13 bases between them. The CDR3 nucleotides are TGTGCCAGCAGTTCACGGACAACCATCTCCTACGAGCAGTACTTC. As protein: CASSSRTTISYEQYF.

Notes on this clonotype: The junction shows a germline mismatch at one end, possibly a read error. The gene calls are TRBV11-2 and TRBJ2-6, with 7 nucleotides matching TRBD2. From germline, CDR1 is SGHAT and CDR2 FQNNGV. This CDR3 has 14 residues. DNA for the CDR3: TGTGCCAGCAGCTTACTGGGAGGGGCCAACATCCTGACTTTC. This encodes CASSLLGGANILTF.

With regard to this clonotype: A read error is possible here, since a much larger clone lies one base away. J is TRBJ2-7 and V is TRBV4-3; D is uncertain. Germline V CDR1 and CDR2: LGHNA, YSLEER. V was clipped by 0 bases and J by 4 bases, with 13 bases between them. This CDR3 contains 15 residues. CDR3 sequence: CASSQDGLVGYEQYF. As DNA, the CDR3 is TGCGCCAGCAGCCAAGATGGGCTAGTGGGGTACGAGCAGTACTTC.

This clonotype was picked up many times. The CDR3, as DNA: TGTGCCAGCAGTCCCTTGGGGGATACGCAGTATTTT. This translates into CASSPLGDTQYF. This chain connects TRBV28 to TRBJ2-3; unclear D gene. Looked up from germline, CDR1 is MDHEN and CDR2 is SYDVKM. V lost 5 bases and J lost 6, with 9 bases in between. CDR3 length: 12 amino acids. Looking up the rest from reference TRBV28 and TRBJ2-3 gives the full variable domain: DVKVTQSSRYLVKRTGEKVFLECVQDMDHENMFWYRQDPGLGLRLIYFSYDVKMKEKGDIPEGYSVSREKKERFSLILESASTNQTSMYLCASSPLGDTQYFGPGTRLTVL.

As for this clonotype: Germline and junction disagree at one end, which may indicate a read error. This sequence joins TRBV29-1 and TRBJ2-7; D is perhaps TRBD2 (7 bases). CDR3 length: 13 residues. Germline CDR1 reads SQVTM; CDR2 reads ANQGSEA. The CDR3 sequence: CGVQSRGGGEQYF. CDR3 nucleotides: TGCGGCGTTCAATCGAGGGGAGGGGGCGAGCAGTACTTC.

Regarding this clonotype: A much larger clone lies a single base off, so this may be a read error. The chain recombines TRBV6-2 or TRBV6-3 with TRBJ2-1, with unresolved D. V was cut by 1 base and J by 0 bases, with 7 bases left in between. The CDR3 loop spans 15 amino acids. CDR1 and CDR2 from the germline V gene are MNHEY and SVGEGT. The CDR3 DNA sequence: TGTGCCAGCAGTTACTATCCCGGCTCCTACAATGAGCAGTTCTTC. Its protein product is CASSYYPGSYNEQFF.

The chain uses TRBV28 and TRBJ2-2, with TRBD2 matching over 9 bases. Germline CDR1 reads MDHEN; CDR2 reads SYDVKM. The CDR3 loop spans 16 amino acids. The J segment lost 2 bases and the V segment lost 1 base, leaving 2 bases of the junction unmatched. As DNA, the CDR3 is TGTGCCAGCAGTTTATCGCTAGCGGGAAACACCGGGGAGCTGTTTTTT. Its protein is CASSLSLAGNTGELFF.

The chain uses TRBV11-2 and TRBJ2-5; possible D gene TRBD1, 5 bases. The CDR3 length is 16 residues. Germline CDR1 is SGHAT and CDR2 is FQNNGV. Trimming stripped 1 base from V and 5 bases from J, with 17 bases between. CDR3 protein: CASSLGVDQGRETQYF. CDR3 bases: TGTGCCAGCAGCTTAGGCGTGGACCAGGGCCGCGAGACCCAGTACTTC. Full variable domain (outside the CDR3, taken from reference TRBV11-2 and TRBJ2-5): EAGVAQSPRYKIIEKRQSVAFWCNPISGHATLYWYQQILGQGPKLLIQFQNNGVVDDSQLPKDRFSAERLKGVDSTLKIQPAKLEDSAVYLCASSLGVDQGRETQYFGPGTRLLVL.

J is TRBJ2-7 and V is TRBV6-2 or TRBV6-3; 9 nucleotides match TRBD1. The germline gives CDR1 MNHEY, CDR2 SVGEGT. The CDR3 is 16 residues long. The ends lost 6 bases at V and 3 bases at J; junction bases unmatched: 12. CDR3 nucleotide sequence: TGTGCCAGCAGCCACCCTGAACAGGGGGCTTTCTACGAGCAGTACTTC. Protein: CASSHPEQGAFYEQYF.

To note about this clonotype: The junction and the germline gene differ at one end; a read error may be behind it. The genes are TRBV4-2 and TRBJ2-3; D is possibly TRBD1 or TRBD2 (6 bases each). This CDR3 has 17 residues. In germline, CDR1 is LGHNA, CDR2 YNFKEQ. The CDR3 bases are TGTGCCAGGAGCCAAGAATGGGGGGCAACTAGCACAGATACGCAGTATTTT. Translation: CARSQEWGATSTDTQYF.

This clonotype has more than one count but fewer than ten. The chain links TRBV4-2 to TRBJ2-2; 8 nucleotides match TRBD2. The ends lost 0 bases at V and 3 bases at J; junction bases unmatched: 9. Germline V gene lookup returns CDR1 LGHNA and CDR2 YNFKEQ. The CDR3 has 18 amino acids. For the CDR3, the DNA is TGTGCCAGCAGCCAAGAACCCAGCGGGAGTGGGTACACCGGGGAGCTGTTTTTT. Translated: CASSQEPSGSGYTGELFF.

As concerns this clonotype: Being one base from a much bigger clone, this may be a read error. The V call is TRBV10-1, the J call TRBJ2-2, with a weak D call TRBD2 (5 bases). This CDR3 region has 12 residues. Per germline, CDR1 WNHNN and CDR2 SYGVQD (reference sequence). The CDR3 loop is CASSEINGEPFF. The CDR3 DNA reads as TGCGCCAGCAGTGAGATAAACGGGGAGCCGTTTTTT.

Notes on this clonotype: A much larger clone lies a single base off, so this may be a read error. The chain recombines TRBV5-5 with TRBJ2-5; no definite D call. Germline values: CDR1 SGHKS, CDR2 YYEKEE (reference sequence). The CDR3 has 13 residues. The CDR3 sequence: CASSLVGVETQCF. CDR3 in DNA: TGTGCCAGCAGCTTGGTAGGAGTAGAGACCCAGTGCTTC. Full variable domain (rest looked up from reference TRBV5-5 and TRBJ2-5): DAGVTQSPTHLIKTRGQQVTLRCSPISGHKSVSWYQQVLGQGPQFIFQYYEKEERGRGNFPDRFSARQFPNYSSELNVNALLLGDSALYLCASSLVGVETQCFGPGTRLLVL.

This clonotype has a single count. This may be a read error, as it is one base from a much larger clone. The CDR3 spells CVSSSVGRYNEQFF. CDR3 sequence (DNA): TGTGTCAGCAGTTCCGTCGGGAGGTACAATGAGCAGTTCTTC. The V gene is TRBV6-5, the J gene TRBJ2-1, with 7 bases lining up with TRBD2. The CDR3 loop spans 14 amino acids. In germline, CDR1 is MNHEY, CDR2 SVGAGI.

A single count supports this clonotype. The junction differs from germline at one of its ends, possibly a read error. The chain couples TRBV4-2 to TRBJ2-3; D gene unclear. The CDR3 totals 16 residues. Germline V CDR1 and CDR2: LGHNA, YNFKEQ. The CDR3 region is CASSQESAPHADTQYF. The CDR3 nucleotides are TGTGCCAGCAGCCAAGAGTCAGCCCCTCACGCAGATACGCAGTATTTC.